Each of the 20 T cell receptor beta chains below was sequenced from the same sample in a study of blood T cell repertoires in COVID-19. Some clones are missing from TCRdb's copy, which holds only in-frame ones; the method was immunoSEQ multiplex PCR. The sample contains roughly 150,000 clones, around 88% of which appear only once. Sequenced: peripheral blood. The receptors stem from a human donor in a cohort sampled during active COVID-19.

The genes are TRBV30 and TRBJ1-3; D is perhaps TRBD1 (6 bases). Trimming cost V 4 bases and J 2 bases, with 21 bases left between them. The CDR3 is 17 residues long. CDR1 GTSNPN and CDR2 SVGIG come from the germline V gene (reference sequence). The DNA of the CDR3 is TGTGCCTGGATACCCTCCGGGACACCTTTTACTGGAAACACCATATATTTT. It is translated as CAWIPSGTPFTGNTIYF.

This clone occurred once. V gene TRBV28 combines with J gene TRBJ1-1, with TRBD1 matching over 7 bases. J lost 0 bases, V lost 10 bases, and 8 bases had no gene match. Germline V lookup: CDR1 MDHEN, CDR2 SYDVKM. The length of the CDR3 is 14 residues. CDR3 loop: CAINSQGLNTEAFF. DNA for the CDR3: TGTGCCATCAATTCACAGGGGCTGAACACTGAAGCTTTCTTT.

Only one count was recorded for this clone. The rearrangement links TRBV29-1 to TRBJ2-1; D remains unclear. Germline-derived CDR1 and CDR2 are SQVTM and ANQGSEA. This CDR3 has 15 residues. Trimming pared 4 bases from V and 0 bases from J, leaving 13 bases between. CDR3 DNA: TGCAGCGTTGCCACCGGAGTAAGCTCCTACAATGAGCAGTTCTTC. It encodes CSVATGVSSYNEQFF.

The sample holds a few counts of this clone. The chain uses TRBV21-1 and TRBJ2-7; TRBD2 is the table's D call, not checked against the DNA. TRBV21-1 is deemed a pseudogene. This CDR3 region has 15 residues. The CDR3 here is CASSKKPVTTSEQYF. CDR3 DNA: TGTGCCAGCAGCAAAAAGCCCGTTACTACAAGCGAGCAGTACTTC.

The chain has TRBV19 and TRBJ1-3; D is uncertain. V was clipped by 8 bases and J by 2 bases, with 16 bases between them. Germline V CDR1 and CDR2: LNHDA, SQIVND (reference sequence). The CDR3 totals 15 residues. The CDR3 is CASSTLAGTGNTIYF. DNA of the CDR3: TGTGCCAGTTCGACGCTTGCAGGAACTGGAAACACCATATATTTT.

The V call is TRBV6-2 or TRBV6-3, the J call TRBJ2-7; 11 bases are shared with TRBD1. Germline loops: CDR1 MNHEY, CDR2 SVGEGT. CDR3 length: 15 residues. Germline trimming cut 5 bases from V and 4 bases from J; bases unmatched to any gene: 7. This chain's CDR3 is CASSGLGQGVYEQYF. As DNA, the CDR3 is TGTGCCAGCAGTGGACTGGGACAGGGGGTATACGAGCAGTACTTC.

This chain links TRBV25-1 with TRBJ2-2, with a tentative D call TRBD1 (5 bases). Deletions cut 8 bases from V and 4 bases from J, with 8 bases between. Per the germline V gene, CDR1 is MGHDK and CDR2 is SYGVNS. The CDR3 has 12 residues. CDR3 region: CASSRGTGELFF. DNA for the CDR3: TGTGCCAGCTCAAGGGGCACCGGGGAGCTGTTTTTT.

V and J are TRBV10-3 and TRBJ1-1; the match to TRBD1 covers 7 bases. Germline V gives CDR1 ENHRY, CDR2 SYGVKD. V was clipped by 11 bases and J by 5 bases; unmatched bases: 11. CDR3 length: 13 amino acids. This CDR3 reads CAFRTGLETEAFF. The CDR3 region has the DNA TGTGCCTTCCGGACAGGCTTGGAGACTGAAGCTTTCTTT.

The chain joins TRBV30 to TRBJ1-6; D is uncertain. The CDR3 has 14 amino acids. Germline V lookup: CDR1 GTSNPN, CDR2 SVGIG (reference sequence). Written as DNA, the CDR3 is TGTTCGTTCCAGGAAAGCTCCTATAATTCACCCCTCCACTTT. Translated: CSFQESSYNSPLHF.

With respect to this clone: The junction and the germline gene differ at one end; a read error may be behind it. The chain joins TRBV6-1 to TRBJ1-5; the D gene is possibly TRBD1 (6 bases). This CDR3 comprises 14 residues. Germline values: CDR1 MNHNS, CDR2 SASEGT. CDR3 sequence: CASGEQGIGQPQHF. DNA of the CDR3: TGTGCCAGCGGTGAACAGGGAATAGGTCAGCCCCAGCATTTT.

This rearrangement joins TRBV5-6 to TRBJ2-5; 8 nucleotides align to TRBD2. The trim removed 1 base at V and 3 bases at J, leaving 5 bases unmatched. Per germline, CDR1 SGHDT and CDR2 YYEEEE. The CDR3 consists of 15 residues. For the CDR3, the DNA is TGTGCCAGCAGCTTGCCGGGAGGGCCAAAAGAGACCCAGTACTTC. The encoded protein is CASSLPGGPKETQYF.

This clone was detected a few times. The chain combines TRBV7-9 with TRBJ1-1, with 9 bases fitting TRBD1. Germline V gene lookup returns CDR1 SEHNR and CDR2 FQNEAQ (reference sequence). The CDR3 spans 14 residues. J lost 1 base, V lost 5 bases, and 2 bases had no gene match. Written as DNA, the CDR3 is TGTGCCAGCAGCCCGACAGGGGGGAACACTGAAGCTTTCTTT. This translates into CASSPTGGNTEAFF. Combining the CDR3 with reference TRBV7-9 and TRBJ1-1 gives the whole variable domain DTGVSQNPRHKITKRGQNVTFRCDPISEHNRLYWYRQTLGQGPEFLTYFQNEAQLEKSRLLSDRFSAERPKGSFSTLEIQRTEQGDSAMYLCASSPTGGNTEAFFGQGTRLTVV.

The sample holds one count of this clone. V is TRBV5-1 and J is TRBJ1-5; 8 nucleotides match TRBD1. The germline V gene encodes CDR1 SGHRS and CDR2 YFSETQ. This CDR3 is 15 amino acids long. V dropped 4 bases and J dropped 2; count of bases not matched to a gene: 5. The CDR3 DNA sequence: TGCGCCAGCAGCCCCGGGACAGGCCGCAATCAGCCCCAGCATTTT. Protein product: CASSPGTGRNQPQHF.

The V call is TRBV19, the J call TRBJ1-2; 9 nucleotides match TRBD1. Germline trimming cut 5 bases from V and 8 bases from J; bases unmatched to any gene: 6. In germline, CDR1 is LNHDA, CDR2 SQIVND (reference sequence). This CDR3 is built from 13 residues. The chain's CDR3 is CASSPGQGHGYTF. The CDR3 region has the DNA TGTGCCAGTAGTCCGGGACAGGGACACGGCTACACCTTC.

The sample holds one count of this clone. The chain uses TRBV28 and TRBJ2-1, with D uncertain. The CDR3 consists of 18 residues. Trimming took 1 base from V and 0 from J, leaving 16 bases between them. Germline V gene data show CDR1 as MDHEN and CDR2 as SYDVKM. The CDR3 sequence is CASSLSWSSTTSYNEQFF. The CDR3 DNA follows: TGTGCCAGCAGTTTATCATGGAGCAGCACAACCTCCTACAATGAGCAGTTCTTC. The full variable domain, with the rest looked up from reference TRBV28 and TRBJ2-1, is DVKVTQSSRYLVKRTGEKVFLECVQDMDHENMFWYRQDPGLGLRLIYFSYDVKMKEKGDIPEGYSVSREKKERFSLILESASTNQTSMYLCASSLSWSSTTSYNEQFFGPGTRLTVL.

The sample holds a few counts of this clone. V gene TRBV19 combines with J gene TRBJ1-4; D might be TRBD1 (5 bases). The CDR3 has 15 amino acids. V was clipped by 7 bases and J by 3 bases, with 15 bases between them. Per the germline V gene, CDR1 is LNHDA and CDR2 is SQIVND (reference sequence). The CDR3 reads CASIGSRDSNEKLFF. As DNA, the CDR3 is TGTGCCAGTATCGGTTCCCGGGACTCTAATGAAAAACTGTTTTTT.

The chain carries TRBV5-8 and TRBJ1-5; D unresolved. Germline V gene lookup returns CDR1 SGHTS and CDR2 YDEGEE. The V and J ends lost 0 bases and 2 bases respectively, with 9 bases between them. The CDR3 has 15 amino acids. The CDR3 DNA sequence: TGTGCCAGCAGCTTGGCGGGTCGGGGCAATCAGCCCCAGCATTTT. It yields the protein CASSLAGRGNQPQHF.

The CDR3 reads CASSSAGTSTYEQYF. CDR3 sequence (DNA): TGTGCCAGCAGTTCCGCCGGGACTAGCACCTACGAGCAGTACTTC. The chain has TRBV27 and TRBJ2-7, with 9 bases matching TRBD2. The V and J ends lost 4 bases and 2 bases, in that order; junction bases with no gene match: 6. CDR3 length equals 15 residues. Germline V gives CDR1 MNHEY, CDR2 SMNVEV (reference sequence).

The rearrangement joins TRBV6-5 to TRBJ1-1; D not resolved. CDR1 and CDR2 (germline): MNHEY, SVGAGI. The CDR3 consists of 12 residues. Trimming shortened V by 7 bases and J by 0 bases, and 6 bases separated the two germline ends. The CDR3 region is CASIGVNTEAFF. The CDR3 DNA follows: TGTGCCAGCATCGGAGTGAACACTGAAGCTTTCTTT.

This clone was detected once. The gene calls are TRBV5-5 and TRBJ1-1; 8 nucleotides match TRBD1. CDR1 is SGHKS, CDR2 YYEKEE, per germline (reference sequence). The V segment lost 0 bases and the J segment 4 bases; nucleotides outside the gene matches: 5. This CDR3 is built from 15 residues. This CDR3 reads CASSLGLTGGTEAFF. DNA for the CDR3: TGTGCCAGCAGCTTGGGCCTAACAGGGGGCACTGAAGCTTTCTTT.